This T cell receptor beta chain was captured by sequencing in a study of T cell repertoires in cytomegalovirus infection. Study information: Public TCR beta signatures indicated both CMV infection and matching HLA type.

Findings and limits, study-wide: The study found HLA-C-restricted CMV-specific TCR beta clonotypes dominating the ex vivo response.

The CDR3 is made up of 17 amino acids. J was trimmed by 1 base and V by 5 bases; bases with no gene match: 13. In germline, CDR1 is MDHEN, CDR2 SYDVKM. Concerning this clonotype: Its antigen is not identified.

TCRdb independently ran MiXCR on the reads; one entry per CDR3 protein. The sample holds about 160,000 distinct CDR3 sequences; 20% to 25% are singletons and the top ten take under 30%. The sequence was obtained from a human donor in good health (CMV status not recorded). Some clones in this sample may be carry-over from other donors' samples. The sample was CD8+ T cells from cultured PBMCs, taken from culture after CMV antigen stimulation. The rearrangement joins TRBV28 to TRBJ1-1, with 7 nucleotides matching TRBD1. CDR3 coding DNA: TGTGCCAGCAGTCCTTTGTTTTCGGGACAGTCGAACACTGAAGCTTTCTTT. It is translated as CASSPLFSGQSNTEAFF. The entire variable domain, with the rest obtained from reference TRBV28 and TRBJ1-1, is as follows: DVKVTQSSRYLVKRTGEKVFLECVQDMDHENMFWYRQDPGLGLRLIYFSYDVKMKEKGDIPEGYSVSREKKERFSLILESASTNQTSMYLCASSPLFSGQSNTEAFFGQGTRLTVV.